A single sample gave rise to the 8 T cell receptor beta chains below, sequenced in a study of neoadjuvant anti-PD-1 for oral cavity cancer. Assay used: immunoSEQ multiplex PCR; TCRdb lists only in-frame clones, some missing. The data show just under 70,000 clones, with about 85% seen just once and less than 4% held by the top ten. Regarding time point: after neoadjuvant nivolumab, at surgical resection. The specimen comprised PBMCs, sampled after nivolumab (anti-PD-1) treatment. The source of these receptors is a person between 40 and 85 years old with oral cavity squamous cell carcinoma.

V gene TRBV6-5 combines with J gene TRBJ1-1, with a weak D call TRBD1 (6 bases). V lost 5 bases to trimming and J lost 2 bases, with 9 bases between them. CDR3 length: 13 amino acids. Germline lookup yields CDR1 MNHEY and CDR2 SVGAGI. CDR3 residues: CASSRGGNTEAFF. Written as DNA, the CDR3 is TGTGCCAGCAGTCGTGGGGGCAACACTGAAGCTTTCTTT.

This clone was seen a handful of times. This chain connects TRBV10-3 to TRBJ2-5; 9 bases map to TRBD2. The CDR3 is 15 amino acids. The V segment lost 5 bases and the J segment 5 bases; nucleotides outside the gene matches: 9. Germline CDR1 and CDR2: ENHRY and SYGVKD. CDR3 region: CAISSPAGGRETQYF. CDR3 DNA: TGTGCCATCAGTTCCCCAGCGGGAGGTCGGGAGACCCAGTACTTC.

This chain connects TRBV2 to TRBJ2-3; D ambiguous. CDR1 SNHLY and CDR2 FYNNEI come from the germline V gene. Trimming left V 8 bases short and J 4 bases short, with 4 bases between. The CDR3 spans 10 residues. As DNA, the CDR3 is TGTGCCAGCGGGGCAGATACGCAGTATTTT. This sequence encodes CASGADTQYF.

The V and J genes are TRBV2 and TRBJ2-7, with D uncertain. The CDR3 has 15 residues. Trimming removed 6 bases from V and 1 base from J, with 16 bases in between. Germline lookup yields CDR1 SNHLY and CDR2 FYNNEI. CDR3 sequence: CASRETTYFSYEQYF. CDR3 DNA: TGTGCCAGCAGAGAAACGACTTACTTTTCCTACGAGCAGTACTTC. The full variable domain, completed using reference TRBV2 and TRBJ2-7, is EPEVTQTPSHQVTQMGQEVILRCVPISNHLYFYWYRQILGQKVEFLVSFYNNEISEKSEIFDDQFSVERPDGSNFTLKIRSTKLEDSAMYFCASRETTYFSYEQYFGPGTRLTVT.

This clone was seen only a few times. The chain employs TRBV6-1 and TRBJ2-5; the match to TRBD1 covers 9 bases. The germline V gene encodes CDR1 MNHNS and CDR2 SASEGT. Trimming cost V 5 bases and J 5 bases; bases outside gene matches: 6. The CDR3 has 14 residues. Written as DNA, the CDR3 is TGTGCCAGCAGTACACAGGGGGCGGTGGAGACCCAGTACTTC. Translated: CASSTQGAVETQYF.

J is TRBJ2-7 and V is TRBV6-1; D gene uncertain. Trimming took 4 bases from V and 0 from J, leaving 7 bases between them. The germline gives CDR1 MNHNS, CDR2 SASEGT. The CDR3 loop spans 13 amino acids. The CDR3 bases are TGTGCCAGCAGTGGGATCTCCTCCTACGAGCAGTACTTC. Its protein product is CASSGISSYEQYF.

The gene calls are TRBV7-3 and TRBJ1-1; 8 positions match TRBD1. V lost 4 bases and J lost 5; bases outside the gene matches: 9. CDR3 length equals 15 residues. Germline CDR1 SGHTA, CDR2 FQGTGA. The CDR3 loop reads CASSSRTGILTEAFF. The CDR3 bases are TGTGCCAGCAGCTCCCGGACAGGGATACTGACTGAAGCTTTCTTT. The variable domain in full, with the rest retrieved from reference TRBV7-3 and TRBJ1-1, is GAGVSQTPSNKVTEKGKYVELRCDPISGHTALYWYRQSLGQGPEFLIYFQGTGAADDSGLPNDRFFAVRPEGSVSTLKIQRTERGDSAVYLCASSSRTGILTEAFFGQGTRLTVV.

The chain carries TRBV5-1 and TRBJ1-3, with unresolved D. The CDR3 extends over 16 amino acids. The germline V and J ends were trimmed by 0 bases and 1 base, with 11 bases remaining between them. CDR1 is SGHRS, CDR2 YFSETQ, per germline. The CDR3 protein is CASSLAGDVSGNTIYF. The CDR3 DNA sequence: TGCGCCAGCAGCTTGGCCGGGGATGTGTCTGGAAACACCATATATTTT.